The present TCR beta chain was sequenced within a study of shared clonotypes between healthy human individuals. Study results and limitations: Read depth was anticipated to influence clonotype sharing among donors. It was observed that approximately 5% of naive CD4 clonotypes were shared across several donors.

Per the original methods: For the immunoSEQ data, sequences were junction-only without quality scores, so filtering differed. Method: immunoSEQ multiplex PCR; TCRdb's copy keeps in-frame clones and lacks some. D and trimming come from the DNA, and the V and J calls and clone size come from that table. The sample consists of more than 400,000 clones, 95% to 97% of them appearing once. The junction had 8 bases not matched to a gene; V was cut back by 7 bases and J by 5 bases. This CDR3 contains 14 residues. The germline V gene has CDR1 SEHNR and CDR2 FQNEAQ (reference sequence). As to this clone: The antigen is unknown.

Specimen: naive CD4+ T cells sorted from blood. Regarding subset: CD45RA+ positively selected. The receptor was derived from a woman under 40 in good health. The gene calls are TRBV7-9 and TRBJ2-1; the match to TRBD2 covers 7 bases. In DNA, the CDR3 is TGTGCCAGCATCATGGGACTACCTAACAATGAGCAGTTCTTC. It translates to CASIMGLPNNEQFF.